This T cell receptor (beta chain) was found in a study of blood T cell repertoires in COVID-19 (dated by TCRdb to about 2020). Some background on the complete study: The collaborator samples originated in the United States, Italy and Spain and spanned the acute and convalescent phases of COVID-19. Where HLA class I and class II types were available, the types were taken from metadata supplied by the sample provider, not from assay-based typing. Deeply sampled blood TCRbeta repertoires from subjects exposed to, actively infected with, or recovered from COVID-19 were included in the dataset. The sample metadata nearly always contained a de-identified subject ID, COVID-19 status, age in years and sex. The repertoires were released in a freely available public database meant as a resource for research on the immune response to SARS-CoV-2. The prospective study material was composed of cDNA or gDNA derived from T cells, B-cell-depleted T cells, or PBMCs. The samples were drawn from the first 160 participants of the ongoing ImmuneRACE study and from some 1,300 subjects provided by 6 global collaborators.

To note about this clone: No cognate antigen has been identified for it. Base qualities are not recorded, but no much larger clone differs from it by a single base.

CDR1 MNHEY and CDR2 SMNVEV are derived from the germline V gene (reference sequence). The CDR3 numbers 13 residues from cysteine through phenylalanine. CDR3 DNA only is kept here, 39 bases in frame from base 1. The V end loses 7 bases and the J end loses 4 bases, and a stretch of 13 bases separates them. One collaborating source in Seattle enrolled patients while the patients were actively infected and followed the patients over time throughout the course of disease. The collaborating institutions used their own protocols to collect whole blood in K2EDTA tubes. For TCRbeta analysis, collaborators shipped samples in one of three forms: frozen whole blood, isolated PBMCs, or DNA extracted from either of those sample types. Summary of the overall study and its limitations: How much clinical and demographic metadata was included differed by source and by participant, and the metadata was provided uncurated.

TCRbeta CDR3 regions were amplified from genomic DNA using the immunoSEQ Assay, a bias-controlled multiplex PCR. The study's processing was this. The number of nucleated cells in each sample was estimated from the amplification of reference gene primers within the assay. To quantify the absolute abundance of each unique TCRbeta CDR3 rearrangement, sequence reads were collapsed and filtered. For each sample, productive Simpson clonality was calculated as the square root of Simpson's diversity index across productive rearrangements. TCRdb obtained this table from immuneACCESS and retained in-frame rearrangements with V and J assigned. These tables miss some clones; where compared with another copy, unresolved V genes account for less than half of the shortfall, and the remainder is unexplained. V and J calls and clone size follow that table, whereas D and trimming were derived from the DNA. The sample table shows 300,000 to 450,000 clones, and approximately 89% are seen once. The ten largest clonotypes hold 3.5% to 4% of the sample.

The origin of this receptor is an older woman with COVID-19, enrolled during active disease. Sequenced input: peripheral blood. The receptor chain draws on TRBV27 and TRBJ1-2, with the D segment identity uncertain. The CDR3 protein sequence reads: CASKVADRYGYTF. The DNA is TGTGCCAGCAAGGTGGCGGATCGCTATGGCTACACCTTC.